Listed here are 30 T cell receptor beta chains from one sample, sequenced in a study of shared clonotypes between healthy human individuals. The method was immunoSEQ multiplex PCR; TCRdb's version includes in-frame clones alone and lacks a portion of them. The sample holds roughly 2.2 million clones, around 92% seen once. Sequenced input: naive CD4+ T cells from PBMCs. Subset indicated: CD45RA+ positively selected. The receptor set was obtained from a man aged 18 to 30 in good health. Some clones in this sample may be carry-over from other donors' samples.

The rearrangement joins TRBV10-3 to TRBJ2-7; D is unresolved. The V end lost 7 bases, the J end lost 3 bases, and 10 bases lay between the germline ends. Germline V lookup: CDR1 ENHRY, CDR2 SYGVKD. This CDR3 contains 12 residues. The CDR3 DNA sequence: TGTGCCATCAACGATTCAGGCTACGAGCAGTACTTC. Amino acids: CAINDSGYEQYF.

The chain links TRBV20-1 to TRBJ1-2; D ambiguous. Trimming left V 5 bases short and J 3 bases short, with 7 bases between. This CDR3 has 11 amino acids. The germline gives CDR1 DFQATT, CDR2 SNEGSKA (reference sequence). The DNA of the CDR3 is TGCAGTGCTTGGGGAGACTATGGCTACACCTTC. Its translation is CSAWGDYGYTF.

This chain uses TRBV29-1 with TRBJ1-1; maybe TRBD1 (6 bases). Per germline, CDR1 SQVTM and CDR2 ANQGSEA. The CDR3 runs 14 residues. V lost 2 bases and J 4 bases, leaving 14 bases between the germline ends. CDR3 loop: CSVEPHQGGTEAFF. In DNA form, the CDR3 reads TGCAGCGTTGAACCTCACCAAGGGGGCACTGAAGCTTTCTTT.

This clone was found once. The chain recombines TRBV6-1 with TRBJ2-3; D remains unclear. The CDR3 loop spans 15 amino acids. CDR1 MNHNS and CDR2 SASEGT come from the germline V gene. The V end was cut by 6 bases, the J end by 2 bases, with 15 bases between. The CDR3 here is CASRYGTTITDTQYF. For the CDR3, the DNA is TGTGCCAGCAGGTACGGAACCACCATCACAGATACGCAGTATTTT.

The rearrangement uses TRBV11-2 and TRBJ1-4; 8 bases fit TRBD1. The V and J ends lost 5 bases and 8 bases, in that order; junction bases with no gene match: 7. The CDR3 extends over 14 amino acids. CDR1 is SGHAT and CDR2 is FQNNGV in the germline V gene. The CDR3 region is CASSPLRDREKLFF. The CDR3 nucleotides read TGTGCCAGCAGCCCGCTGAGGGACAGGGAAAAACTGTTTTTT.

The chain carries TRBV5-1 and TRBJ2-5; D gene ambiguous. This CDR3 has 14 amino acids. The germline gives CDR1 SGHRS, CDR2 YFSETQ. Trimming removed 4 bases at V and 1 base at J, with 11 bases between. For the CDR3, the DNA is TGCGCCAGCAGCGTCAGCTCCTCCCAAGAGACCCAGTACTTC. The encoded protein is CASSVSSSQETQYF.

The J gene is TRBJ2-7, the V gene TRBV19; TRBD2 might be the D (6 bases). The CDR3 is made up of 14 amino acids. Germline CDR1 is LNHDA and CDR2 is SQIVND (reference sequence). Trimming stripped 5 bases from V and 2 bases from J, with 13 bases between. The CDR3 is CASSVRRGTYEQYF. CDR3 DNA sequence: TGTGCCAGTAGTGTTAGGAGGGGAACCTACGAGCAGTACTTC.

CDR3 nucleotide sequence: TGTGCCACCAAGAACCTAGCGGGAGATCCCTACGAGCAGTACTTC. This sequence encodes CATKNLAGDPYEQYF. The chain recombines TRBV6-6 with TRBJ2-7; TRBD2 matches 10 bases. V shed 10 bases, J shed 2 bases, and the junction held 11 bases outside the gene matches. CDR1 is MNHNY, CDR2 SVGAGI, per germline (reference sequence). The CDR3 length is 15 residues.

Concerning this clone itself: The sample carries other DNA sequences with the same CDR3. The J gene is TRBJ2-3, the V gene TRBV18; TRBD2 aligns across 14 bases. After removal of 4 bases from V and 4 bases from J, the junction contained 4 bases not matched to a gene. The CDR3 extends over 16 amino acids. In germline, CDR1 is KGHSH, CDR2 LQKENI. In nucleotides, the CDR3 is TGTGCCAGCTCACGACTAGCGGGAGGGCCAGCAGATACGCAGTATTTT. Translated, it gives CASSRLAGGPADTQYF.

The J gene is TRBJ2-3, the V gene TRBV6-1; D could derive from TRBD1 or TRBD2 (5 bases each). Deletions cut 5 bases from V and 6 bases from J, with 18 bases between. Germline loops: CDR1 MNHNS, CDR2 SASEGT. The CDR3 totals 15 residues. CDR3 DNA: TGTGCCAGCAGTCCGTGGGCGCAGGGCGGGGATACGCAGTATTTT. It codes for CASSPWAQGGDTQYF.

V gene TRBV28 combines with J gene TRBJ2-1; a possible D gene is TRBD2 (7 bases). V lost 6 bases and J lost 2, with 14 bases in between. The CDR3 is 15 amino acids. In germline, CDR1 is MDHEN, CDR2 SYDVKM. In nucleotides, the CDR3 is TGTGCCAGCAGGTCCCGGGGGGCAGCCTACAATGAGCAGTTCTTC. This sequence encodes CASRSRGAAYNEQFF.

This clone came up a few times. The rearrangement links TRBV29-1 to TRBJ1-5; D gene uncertain. There are 12 residues in the CDR3. Germline V gene sequence: CDR1 SQVTM, CDR2 ANQGSEA. The V and J ends lost 4 bases and 7 bases respectively, with 11 bases between them. The CDR3: CSVGTVDQPQHF. The CDR3 DNA is TGCAGCGTTGGGACCGTGGACCAGCCCCAGCATTTT. Full variable domain (remainder filled in from reference TRBV29-1 and TRBJ1-5): SAVISQKPSRDICQRGTSLTIQCQVDSQVTMMFWYRQQPGQSLTLIATANQGSEATYESGFVIDKFPISRPNLTFSTLTVSNMSPEDSSIYLCSVGTVDQPQHFGDGTRLSIL.

The chain combines TRBV4-2 with TRBJ2-7, with 12 bases that match TRBD2. Looked up from germline, CDR1 is LGHNA and CDR2 is YNFKEQ. CDR3 size: 16 residues. V dropped 1 base and J dropped 3; count of bases not matched to a gene: 4. CDR3 sequence (DNA): TGTGCCAGCAGCCAAGTTCTAGCGGGAGGGTTCTACGAGCAGTACTTC. This gives the protein CASSQVLAGGFYEQYF.

This clone came up once. The V gene is TRBV29-1, the J gene TRBJ2-3; tentatively, D is TRBD1 or TRBD2 (5 bases each). The CDR3 contains 13 residues. Germline V gene data show CDR1 as SQVTM and CDR2 as ANQGSEA. Trimming stripped 5 bases from V and 3 bases from J, with 12 bases between. For the CDR3, the DNA is TGCAGCGTTTTAAGGGACCAAACAGATACGCAGTATTTT. Its protein product is CSVLRDQTDTQYF.

The rearrangement uses TRBV4-2 and TRBJ2-4; maybe TRBD1 (6 bases). The CDR3 covers 14 residues. The germline V and J ends were trimmed by 4 bases and 8 bases, with 15 bases remaining between them. Germline-derived CDR1 and CDR2 are LGHNA and YNFKEQ. CDR3 sequence: CASSRGQQWDIQYF. In DNA form, the CDR3 reads TGTGCCAGCAGCCGGGGACAACAGTGGGACATTCAGTACTTC.

As to this clone: A junction boundary mismatches the germline segment, possibly from a read error. The chain couples TRBV2 to TRBJ2-7, with a tentative D call TRBD1 (6 bases). The CDR3 covers 15 residues. The germline V gene encodes CDR1 SNHLY and CDR2 FYNNEI. The DNA of the CDR3 is TGTGCCAGCAGGGAAGGACAGTCATCCAATTACGAGCAGTACTTC. Its protein product is CASREGQSSNYEQYF.

V is TRBV5-1 and J is TRBJ2-5, with D possibly matching TRBD1 (5 bases). V was clipped by 0 bases and J by 2 bases, with 11 bases between them. Germline assignment: CDR1 SGHRS and CDR2 YFSETQ. The CDR3 consists of 15 residues. The CDR3: CASSLEGRIQETQYF. The CDR3 nucleotides are TGCGCCAGCAGCTTGGAGGGGCGCATACAAGAGACCCAGTACTTC.

Comment on this clone: This same CDR3 is encoded by further DNA sequences in the sample. The chain is built from TRBV7-3 and TRBJ1-5; no firm D call. The germline V gene encodes CDR1 SGHTA and CDR2 FQGTGA. V lost 5 bases and J 2 bases, leaving 7 bases between the germline ends. The CDR3 is 13 amino acids. The CDR3 region is CASSLDRNQPQHF. The CDR3 DNA reads as TGTGCCAGCAGCCTTGATCGCAATCAGCCCCAGCATTTT.

The rearrangement uses TRBV19 and TRBJ1-2; 7 nucleotides match TRBD1. V gave up 7 bases and J gave up 1 base; unmatched junction bases: 6. The CDR3 covers 14 residues. Per the germline V gene, CDR1 is LNHDA and CDR2 is SQIVND (reference sequence). This CDR3 is CASTEDRYNYGYTF. The CDR3 coding sequence is TGTGCCAGTACCGAGGACAGGTATAACTATGGCTACACCTTC.

This clone appeared a few times. Other DNA sequences within the sample encode an identical CDR3. V is TRBV5-1 and J is TRBJ2-1, with 9 bases aligning to TRBD2. The CDR3 is 15 residues long. V shed 2 bases, J shed 1 base, and the junction held 1 base outside the gene matches. Looked up from germline, CDR1 is SGHRS and CDR2 is YFSETQ. The CDR3 bases are TGCGCCAGCAGCTTTCTAGCGGGGTCCTACAATGAGCAGTTCTTC. Amino acids: CASSFLAGSYNEQFF.

The J gene is TRBJ2-2, the V gene TRBV28; D not resolved. The CDR3 contains 15 residues. The germline V gene has CDR1 MDHEN and CDR2 SYDVKM. The V end lost 2 bases, the J end lost 5 bases, and 12 bases lay between the germline ends. CDR3 loop: CASSLAPRWTGELFF. The CDR3 nucleotides are TGTGCCAGCAGTTTAGCCCCGCGGTGGACCGGGGAGCTGTTTTTT.

This clone appeared a single time. V and J are TRBV4-2 and TRBJ2-2; weak D call: TRBD2 (7 bases). Germline V gene sequence: CDR1 LGHNA, CDR2 YNFKEQ. The ends were cut back, 3 bases at V and 4 bases at J, with 15 bases in the middle. This CDR3 is 16 amino acids long. CDR3: CASSQRSGTPTGELFF. CDR3 nucleotide sequence: TGTGCCAGCAGCCAGAGAAGCGGGACACCCACCGGGGAGCTGTTTTTT.

This clone has just one count. This sequence joins TRBV2 and TRBJ2-5; 13 nucleotides match TRBD2. Germline assignment: CDR1 SNHLY and CDR2 FYNNEI. Trimming at V came to 7 bases and at J to 1 base, leaving 12 bases not matched to a gene. CDR3 length: 18 amino acids. In nucleotides, the CDR3 is TGTGCCAGCATATTTGAGGGACTAGCGGGAAAAGGCCAAGAGACCCAGTACTTC. This sequence encodes CASIFEGLAGKGQETQYF. The full variable domain, its missing parts supplied by reference TRBV2 and TRBJ2-5, is EPEVTQTPSHQVTQMGQEVILRCVPISNHLYFYWYRQILGQKVEFLVSFYNNEISEKSEIFDDQFSVERPDGSNFTLKIRSTKLEDSAMYFCASIFEGLAGKGQETQYFGPGTRLLVL.

To note about this clone: Distinct nucleotide sequences in the sample also encode this CDR3. This chain uses TRBV28 with TRBJ1-2; 7 bases map to TRBD1. CDR3 size: 14 residues. V lost 6 bases to trimming and J lost 0 bases; unmatched junction nucleotides: 4. Germline CDR1 is MDHEN and CDR2 is SYDVKM. CDR3 sequence: CASSQGGANYGYTF. In DNA form, the CDR3 reads TGTGCCAGCAGCCAGGGGGGGGCTAACTATGGCTACACCTTC.

The V gene is TRBV14, the J gene TRBJ2-7; 8 nucleotides match TRBD1. The V and J ends lost 4 bases and 3 bases, in that order; junction bases with no gene match: 5. The CDR3 runs 14 residues. Germline loops: CDR1 SGHDN, CDR2 FVKESK. In DNA, the CDR3 is TGTGCCAGCAGCCCGGGGACAGGACTCTACGAGCAGTACTTC. Amino acid sequence: CASSPGTGLYEQYF.

The rearrangement uses TRBV29-1 and TRBJ2-1; perhaps TRBD1 as D (6 bases). Between the trimmed V and J ends, which lost 5 bases and 5 bases, there was a span of 16 bases. The germline gives CDR1 SQVTM, CDR2 ANQGSEA. CDR3 length equals 14 residues. Written as DNA, the CDR3 is TGCAGCGTTACCCAGGGGCCCTCGGACAATGAGCAGTTCTTC. This encodes CSVTQGPSDNEQFF.

The chain uses TRBV15 and TRBJ1-5; 7 bases fit TRBD1. The CDR3 totals 14 residues. The J segment lost 11 bases and the V segment lost 3 bases, leaving 10 bases of the junction unmatched. Germline lookup yields CDR1 LNHNV and CDR2 YYDKDF (reference sequence). The CDR3 loop reads CATSSSGTVLTQHF. In nucleotides, the CDR3 is TGTGCCACCAGCAGTAGCGGGACAGTCCTGACCCAGCATTTT.

V gene TRBV6-1 combines with J gene TRBJ2-1; D unclear. This CDR3 region has 13 residues. Germline V gene data show CDR1 as MNHNS and CDR2 as SASEGT. The V end lost 3 bases, the J end lost 9 bases, and 12 bases lay between the germline ends. The DNA for the CDR3 is TGTGCCAGCAGTGAGGTCTCGGAAACTGAGCAGTTCTTC. Its translation: CASSEVSETEQFF.

This clone was counted only a few times. V gene TRBV27 combines with J gene TRBJ1-5, with D unresolved. CDR1 and CDR2 (germline): MNHEY, SMNVEV (reference sequence). V was trimmed by 3 bases and J by 7 bases, leaving 10 bases between them. This CDR3 has 13 amino acids. The CDR3 protein is CASSFLVDQPQHF. The CDR3 DNA reads as TGTGCCAGCAGTTTTCTGGTGGACCAGCCCCAGCATTTT.

This chain links TRBV6-1 with TRBJ2-2; weak D call: TRBD1 (6 bases). CDR3 length: 18 residues. The germline V and J ends were trimmed by 4 bases and 0 bases, with 18 bases remaining between them. From germline, CDR1 is MNHNS and CDR2 SASEGT. This CDR3 is CASSVQGQRIANTGELFF. CDR3 sequence (DNA): TGTGCCAGCAGTGTCCAGGGACAACGTATCGCGAACACCGGGGAGCTGTTTTTT.